This T cell receptor beta chain was sequenced in a study of T cell repertoires in aging, cancer and after chemotherapy. By share, this clonotype counts as medium-sized. Rearranged V-D-J TRB sequences were amplified with a mixed TRB-A/B primer pool. TCRdb reprocessed the multiplex PCR reads with MiXCR, giving one entry per CDR3 protein. The sample contains some 6,000 distinct CDR3 sequences, 21% of which appear only once. CDR1 is GTSNPN and CDR2 is SVGIG in the germline V gene (reference sequence). The CDR3 consists of 15 residues. Trimming took 0 bases from V and 5 from J, leaving 14 bases between them. Peripheral blood genomic DNA, not sorted cells or RNA, was the template.

The TCR sequence derives from a human donor with a blood cancer. Sequenced input: blood. V usage is TRBV30 and J usage is TRBJ2-1; perhaps TRBD1 as D (8 bases). The CDR3 is CAWSVTGGVNNEQFF. In DNA form, the CDR3 reads TGTGCCTGGAGTGTCACAGGGGGGGTAAACAATGAGCAGTTCTTC. The full variable domain, completed using reference TRBV30 and TRBJ2-1, is SQTIHQWPATLVQPVGSPLSLECTVEGTSNPNLYWYRQAAGRGLQLLFYSVGIGQISSEVPQNLSASRPQDRQFILSSKKLLLSDSGFYLCAWSVTGGVNNEQFFGPGTRLTVL.